The entry below describes one TCR beta chain. Antigen specificity is unknown. The data belong to a study of cytomegalovirus exposure and HLA in healthy donors. General study findings and limits: TRBV6-2, TRBV6-3 and some other V segments were excluded as indistinguishable. Previous analysis showed most TCR beta V segments were productive about 87% or about 30% of the time. Later analysis suggested links between common viral pathogens and several top significant clusters.

In nominal health when sampled, donors likely had unrecorded immune exposures nonetheless. The V gene's germline CDR1 is SEHNR and CDR2 FQNEAQ (reference sequence). The CDR3 length is 13 residues. Trimming cost V 1 base and J 3 bases, with 6 bases left between them. Vbeta (60) and Jbeta (13) primers were used in the PCR. Clones were read by immunoSEQ multiplex PCR, and TCRdb kept only the in-frame ones, dropping some. The table shows more than 200,000 clones, with 75% to 80% occurring only once. This sequence was found in a male donor in good health and CMV-seronegative. Sequenced: PBMCs. The chain carries TRBV7-9 and TRBJ1-1, with D perhaps matching TRBD1 (6 bases). In nucleotides, the CDR3 is TGTGCCAGCAGCTTAGAGGGGGACACTGAAGCTTTCTTT. Translated, it gives CASSLEGDTEAFF.